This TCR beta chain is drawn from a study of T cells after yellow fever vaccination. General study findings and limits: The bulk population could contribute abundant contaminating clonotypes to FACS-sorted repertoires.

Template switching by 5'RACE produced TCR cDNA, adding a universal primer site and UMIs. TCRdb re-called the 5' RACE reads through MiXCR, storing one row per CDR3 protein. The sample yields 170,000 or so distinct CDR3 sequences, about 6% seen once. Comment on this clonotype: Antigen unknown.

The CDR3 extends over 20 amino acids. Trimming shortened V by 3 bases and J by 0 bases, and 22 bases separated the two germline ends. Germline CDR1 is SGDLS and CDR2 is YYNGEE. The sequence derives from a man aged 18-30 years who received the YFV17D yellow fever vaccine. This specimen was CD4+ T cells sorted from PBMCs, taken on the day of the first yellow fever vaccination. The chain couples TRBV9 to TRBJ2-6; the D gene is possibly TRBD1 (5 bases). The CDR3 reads CASSGQKGRGPNSGANVLTF. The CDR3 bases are TGTGCCAGCAGCGGACAAAAGGGGCGTGGTCCTAACTCTGGGGCCAACGTCCTGACTTTC.